The 4 T cell receptor beta chains presented below share a single source sample, sequenced in a study of T cell responses to AZD1222 COVID-19 vaccine. Produced via immunoSEQ multiplex PCR; TCRdb's table is partial and in-frame only. The sample shows around 110,000 clones, roughly 90% of them seen only once. The input for sequencing was peripheral blood, taken 28 days after the second AZD1222 dose. Receptors originate from an adult who received the AZD1222 COVID-19 vaccine.

V usage is TRBV19 and J usage is TRBJ2-7; D ambiguous. CDR3 length: 13 amino acids. V was cut by 2 bases and J by 4 bases, with 9 bases left in between. CDR1 and CDR2 from the germline V gene are LNHDA and SQIVND (reference sequence). The CDR3 bases are TGTGCCAGTAGTATAAGAGGAAAATACGAGCAGTACTTC. Protein: CASSIRGKYEQYF.

This chain joins TRBV5-5 and TRBJ2-5, with D perhaps TRBD1 (5 bases). Trimming took off 5 bases at V and 4 bases at J, with 21 bases between the two ends. The germline gives CDR1 SGHKS, CDR2 YYEKEE (reference sequence). The CDR3 length is 16 residues. CDR3 amino acids: CASSGAAQGRGETQYF. CDR3 coding DNA: TGTGCCAGCAGTGGTGCGGCCCAGGGTAGAGGAGAGACCCAGTACTTC.

This clone was counted once. The rearrangement links TRBV5-6 to TRBJ2-7; D gene ambiguous. The CDR3 covers 12 residues. V was pared by 4 bases and J by 7 bases, with 12 bases between. Per the germline V gene, CDR1 is SGHDT and CDR2 is YYEEEE. CDR3 nucleotide sequence: TGTGCCAGCAGCCCCGGGCCACGGGAGCAGTACTTC. It is translated as CASSPGPREQYF.

The chain uses TRBV6-5 and TRBJ2-1; D tentatively reads TRBD1 or TRBD2 (5 bases each). V gave up 7 bases and J gave up 10 bases, with 14 bases separating them. In germline, CDR1 is MNHEY, CDR2 SVGAGI. The CDR3 extends over 12 amino acids. The CDR3 loop is CASTIGRDEQFF. DNA for the CDR3: TGTGCCAGCACCATTGGACGGGACGAGCAGTTCTTC.